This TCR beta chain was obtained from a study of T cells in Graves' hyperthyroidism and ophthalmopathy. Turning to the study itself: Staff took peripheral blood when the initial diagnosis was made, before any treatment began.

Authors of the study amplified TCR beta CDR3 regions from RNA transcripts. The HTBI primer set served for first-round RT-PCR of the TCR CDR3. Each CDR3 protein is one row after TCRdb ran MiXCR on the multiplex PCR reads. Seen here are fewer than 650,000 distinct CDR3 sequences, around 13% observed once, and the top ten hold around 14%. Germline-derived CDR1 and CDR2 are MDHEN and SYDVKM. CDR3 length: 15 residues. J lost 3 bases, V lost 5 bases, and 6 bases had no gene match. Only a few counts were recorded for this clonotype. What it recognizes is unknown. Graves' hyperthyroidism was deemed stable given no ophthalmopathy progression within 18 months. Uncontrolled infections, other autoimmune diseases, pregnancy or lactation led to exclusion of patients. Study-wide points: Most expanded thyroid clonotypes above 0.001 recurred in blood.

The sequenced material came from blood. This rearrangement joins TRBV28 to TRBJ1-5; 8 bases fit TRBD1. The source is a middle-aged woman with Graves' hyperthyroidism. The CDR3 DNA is TGTGCCAGCAGTGCCAGACAGGGGATCAATCAGCCCCAGCATTTT. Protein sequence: CASSARQGINQPQHF.